One T cell receptor beta chain is described in this entry. What it recognizes is unknown. Sequencing used immunoSEQ multiplex PCR; TCRdb keeps in-frame clones, though not all of them. The table records 90,000 to 150,000 clones, almost 95% of them present only once. Losses at the gene ends were 3 bases for V and 10 bases for J; bases not matched to a gene: 4. This CDR3 is built from 13 residues. CDR1 and CDR2 (germline): KGHSH, LQKENI. The data are from a study of Tregs in tolerant kidney transplant recipients. Whole-study findings and limits: Validation in larger populations is needed because few patients were studied.

This clonotype was sampled from a human donor in good health. Sequenced: CD4+ T cells from blood. The rearrangement joins TRBV18 to TRBJ2-1; 9 bases are shared with TRBD2. The CDR3 DNA reads TGTGCCAGCTCACCTCGACTAGCGGAGGAGCAGTTCTTC. Translation gives CASSPRLAEEQFF.